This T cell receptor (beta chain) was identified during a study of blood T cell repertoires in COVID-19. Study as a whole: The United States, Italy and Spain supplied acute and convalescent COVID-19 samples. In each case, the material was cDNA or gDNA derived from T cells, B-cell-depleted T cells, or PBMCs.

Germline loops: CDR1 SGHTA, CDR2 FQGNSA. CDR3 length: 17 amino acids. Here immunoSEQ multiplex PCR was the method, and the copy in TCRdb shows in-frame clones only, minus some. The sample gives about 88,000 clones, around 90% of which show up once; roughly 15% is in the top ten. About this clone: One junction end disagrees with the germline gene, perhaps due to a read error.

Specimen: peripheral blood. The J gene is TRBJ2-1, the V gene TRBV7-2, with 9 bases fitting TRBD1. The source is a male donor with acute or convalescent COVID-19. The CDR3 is CASSQTGGVNGVNGQFF. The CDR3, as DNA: TGTGCCAGCAGCCAAACAGGGGGCGTAAATGGGGTCAATGGGCAGTTCTTC.